These T cell receptor beta chains were read from a single sample in a study of identifying expanded T cells in peripheral blood. Some clones are missing from TCRdb's copy, which holds only in-frame ones; the method was immunoSEQ multiplex PCR. This sample has 70,000 to 100,000 clones, with 88% found just once. Sequenced: blood. These receptors were collected from a person aged 18 to 75 in good health. Each CDR3 is given with its conserved first and last residue. Each record gives: CDR3 protein, CDR3 DNA, J gene, D gene, clone size, V gene. The D gene is left open where the match is weak. Only some rows state a clone size, as once, few, many or a class for expanded clones.

CDR3 protein: CASSLGTSGSAETQYF; CDR3 DNA: TGCGCCAGCAGCTTGGGGACTAGCGGTTCGGCGGAGACCCAGTACTTC; J gene: TRBJ2-5; D gene: TRBD2; clone size: -; V gene: TRBV5-1
CDR3 protein: CASSQSLRTGQEKLFF; CDR3 DNA: TGCGCCAGCAGCCAATCCCTCCGGACAGGGCAGGAAAAACTGTTTTTT; J gene: TRBJ1-4; D gene: TRBD1; clone size: -; V gene: TRBV4-3
CDR3 protein: CASRRGGVGEKLFF; CDR3 DNA: TGTGCCAGCAGACGAGGGGGGGTTGGTGAAAAACTGTTTTTT; J gene: TRBJ1-4; D gene: -; clone size: -; V gene: TRBV7-2
CDR3 protein: CASSRSRGGQYF; CDR3 DNA: TGTGCCAGCAGCCGCAGCAGGGGGGGGCAGTACTTC; J gene: TRBJ2-5; D gene: -; clone size: -; V gene: TRBV28
CDR3 protein: CASSEHRGYEQYF; CDR3 DNA: TGTGCCAGCAGTGAACACAGGGGTTACGAGCAGTACTTC; J gene: TRBJ2-7; D gene: TRBD1; clone size: -; V gene: TRBV6-1
CDR3 protein: CATSARGTKQETQFF; CDR3 DNA: TGTGCCACCAGCGCCCGCGGGACAAAACAAGAGACCCAGTTCTTC; J gene: TRBJ2-1; D gene: -; clone size: -; V gene: TRBV28
CDR3 protein: CATSRDRRAGKDTQYF; CDR3 DNA: TGTGCCACCAGCAGAGATCGGAGGGCGGGTAAGGATACGCAGTATTTT; J gene: TRBJ2-3; D gene: -; clone size: -; V gene: TRBV15
CDR3 protein: CASSLGYEQYF; CDR3 DNA: TGTGCCAGCAGTTTAGGGTACGAGCAGTACTTC; J gene: TRBJ2-7; D gene: -; clone size: -; V gene: TRBV28
CDR3 protein: CASFESGGKFGYGYTF; CDR3 DNA: TGTGCCAGCTTTGAGTCAGGGGGAAAGTTTGGCTATGGCTACACCTTC; J gene: TRBJ1-2; D gene: TRBD1; clone size: -; V gene: TRBV28
CDR3 protein: CASWLGRSSYF; CDR3 DNA: TGTGCCAGCTGGCTCGGACGGAGTAGTTACTTT; J gene: TRBJ1-6; D gene: -; clone size: -; V gene: TRBV18
CDR3 protein: CASSYSGQAQETQYF; CDR3 DNA: TGTGCCAGCAGTTACTCGGGACAGGCCCAAGAGACCCAGTACTTC; J gene: TRBJ2-5; D gene: TRBD1; clone size: -; V gene: TRBV6-5
CDR3 protein: CASTGTGAHYGYTF; CDR3 DNA: TGTGCCAGCACTGGGACAGGGGCCCACTATGGCTACACCTTC; J gene: TRBJ1-2; D gene: TRBD1; clone size: -; V gene: TRBV25-1
CDR3 protein: CASSTWGGPLGELFF; CDR3 DNA: TGTGCCAGCAGTACCTGGGGGGGCCCGCTAGGGGAGCTGTTTTTT; J gene: TRBJ2-2; D gene: -; clone size: once; V gene: TRBV25-1
CDR3 protein: CASSLRIGELFF; CDR3 DNA: TGTGCCAGCAGCCTTAGAATCGGGGAGCTGTTTTTT; J gene: TRBJ2-2; D gene: -; clone size: once; V gene: TRBV7-2
CDR3 protein: CASVPGRPNTEAFF; CDR3 DNA: TGTGCTAGTGTTCCGGGACGGCCTAACACTGAAGCTTTCTTT; J gene: TRBJ1-1; D gene: -; clone size: -; V gene: TRBV12-5
CDR3 protein: CASRINTEAFF; CDR3 DNA: TGTGCCAGCAGGATAAACACTGAAGCTTTCTTT; J gene: TRBJ1-1; D gene: -; clone size: -; V gene: TRBV6-5
CDR3 protein: CASSFGTVQETQYF; CDR3 DNA: TGTGCCAGCAGCTTCGGGACGGTCCAAGAGACCCAGTACTTC; J gene: TRBJ2-5; D gene: -; clone size: few; V gene: TRBV7-2
CDR3 protein: CASTRRFEAFF; CDR3 DNA: TGTGCCAGCACCCGACGGTTTGAAGCTTTCTTT; J gene: TRBJ1-1; D gene: -; clone size: -; V gene: TRBV2
CDR3 protein: CASSPPVRRETQYF; CDR3 DNA: TGTGCCAGCTCACCACCGGTGAGGCGGGAGACCCAGTACTTC; J gene: TRBJ2-5; D gene: -; clone size: -; V gene: TRBV18
CDR3 protein: CAIPTGSEGRYGYTF; CDR3 DNA: TGTGCCATCCCAACCGGGTCAGAGGGGCGCTATGGCTACACCTTC; J gene: TRBJ1-2; D gene: -; clone size: -; V gene: TRBV2
CDR3 protein: CASSETSGESTDTQYF; CDR3 DNA: TGTGCCAGCAGTGAGACTAGCGGGGAGAGCACAGATACGCAGTATTTT; J gene: TRBJ2-3; D gene: TRBD2; clone size: medium-sized; V gene: TRBV6-4
CDR3 protein: CASSYSGRGEETQYF; CDR3 DNA: TGTGCCAGCAGTTACTCGGGCAGGGGGGAAGAGACCCAGTACTTC; J gene: TRBJ2-5; D gene: -; clone size: -; V gene: TRBV6-5
CDR3 protein: CATRSPTDRADGYTF; CDR3 DNA: TGTGCGACCCGATCCCCCACAGACAGAGCTGATGGCTACACCTTC; J gene: TRBJ1-2; D gene: -; clone size: -; V gene: TRBV28
CDR3 protein: CASSGQGNTEAFF; CDR3 DNA: TGTGCCAGCAGTGGACAGGGGAACACTGAAGCTTTCTTT; J gene: TRBJ1-1; D gene: TRBD1; clone size: -; V gene: TRBV2
CDR3 protein: CASSEFWAMNTEAFF; CDR3 DNA: TGTGCCAGCAGCGAATTTTGGGCCATGAACACTGAAGCTTTCTTT; J gene: TRBJ1-1; D gene: -; clone size: -; V gene: TRBV9
CDR3 protein: CASSLAGGRFHTEAFF; CDR3 DNA: TGTGCCAGTAGTCTTGCAGGGGGACGTTTTCACACTGAAGCTTTCTTT; J gene: TRBJ1-1; D gene: TRBD1; clone size: few; V gene: TRBV19
CDR3 protein: CASGTGESDTQYF; CDR3 DNA: TGTGCCAGCGGGACAGGGGAATCAGATACGCAGTATTTT; J gene: TRBJ2-3; D gene: TRBD1; clone size: -; V gene: TRBV5-4
CDR3 protein: CASTTSGAGYEQFF; CDR3 DNA: TGTGCCAGTACAACTAGCGGGGCTGGTTATGAGCAGTTCTTC; J gene: TRBJ2-1; D gene: TRBD2; clone size: -; V gene: TRBV19
CDR3 protein: CASSFQGGGYNEQFF; CDR3 DNA: TGTGCCAGCAGCTTCCAGGGGGGAGGTTACAATGAGCAGTTCTTC; J gene: TRBJ2-1; D gene: -; clone size: once; V gene: TRBV7-2
CDR3 protein: CASSWADGIQYF; CDR3 DNA: TGTGCCAGCAGCTGGGCGGACGGCATTCAGTACTTC; J gene: TRBJ2-4; D gene: -; clone size: few; V gene: TRBV7-2
CDR3 protein: CASSLEDTGANVLTF; CDR3 DNA: TGCGCCAGCAGCTTGGAGGATACTGGGGCCAACGTCCTGACTTTC; J gene: TRBJ2-6; D gene: -; clone size: -; V gene: TRBV5-1
CDR3 protein: CASSLDRALSGEAFF; CDR3 DNA: TGCGCCAGCAGCTTGGACAGGGCGTTAAGCGGGGAAGCTTTCTTT; J gene: TRBJ1-1; D gene: -; clone size: -; V gene: TRBV5-1
CDR3 protein: CASSEVSSGGAGYNEQFF; CDR3 DNA: TGCGCCAGCAGTGAGGTCTCTAGCGGGGGGGCCGGCTACAATGAGCAGTTCTTC; J gene: TRBJ2-1; D gene: TRBD2; clone size: -; V gene: TRBV10-2
CDR3 protein: CASSSGGMDTQYF; CDR3 DNA: TGTGCCAGCAGTTCAGGGGGCATGGATACGCAGTATTTT; J gene: TRBJ2-3; D gene: TRBD1; clone size: -; V gene: TRBV28
CDR3 protein: CASSRIGGVGMYEQYF; CDR3 DNA: TGTGCCAGTAGCAGAATAGGGGGCGTGGGAATGTACGAGCAGTACTTC; J gene: TRBJ2-7; D gene: TRBD1; clone size: few; V gene: TRBV19